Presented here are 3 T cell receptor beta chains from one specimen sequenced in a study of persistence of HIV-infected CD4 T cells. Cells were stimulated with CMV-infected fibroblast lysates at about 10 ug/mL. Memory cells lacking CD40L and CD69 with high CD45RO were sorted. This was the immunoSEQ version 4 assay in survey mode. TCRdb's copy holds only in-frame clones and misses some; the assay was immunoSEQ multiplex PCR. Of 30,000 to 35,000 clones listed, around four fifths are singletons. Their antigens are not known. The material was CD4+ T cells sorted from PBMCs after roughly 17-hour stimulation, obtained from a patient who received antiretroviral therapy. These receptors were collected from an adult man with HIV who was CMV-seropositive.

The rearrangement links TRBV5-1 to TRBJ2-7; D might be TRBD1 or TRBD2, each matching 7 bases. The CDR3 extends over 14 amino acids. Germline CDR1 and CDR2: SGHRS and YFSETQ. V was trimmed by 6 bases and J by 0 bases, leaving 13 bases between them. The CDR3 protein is CASTQGGVSYEQYF. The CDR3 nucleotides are TGCGCCAGCACCCAGGGGGGGGTCTCCTACGAGCAGTACTTC.

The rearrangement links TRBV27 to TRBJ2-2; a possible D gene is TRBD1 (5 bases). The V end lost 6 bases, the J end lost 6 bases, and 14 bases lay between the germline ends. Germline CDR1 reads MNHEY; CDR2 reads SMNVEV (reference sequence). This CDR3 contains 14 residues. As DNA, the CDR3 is TGTGCCAGCAGAACAACCAGGGTCTCCGGGGAGCTGTTTTTT. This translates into CASRTTRVSGELFF.

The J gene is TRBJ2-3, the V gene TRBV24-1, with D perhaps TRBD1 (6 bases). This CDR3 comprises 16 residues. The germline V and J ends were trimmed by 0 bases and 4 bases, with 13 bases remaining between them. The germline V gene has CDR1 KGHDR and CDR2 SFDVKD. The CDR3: CATSDLRGGSADTQYF. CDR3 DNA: TGTGCCACCAGTGATTTGAGAGGGGGATCGGCAGATACGCAGTATTTT.